This T cell receptor beta chain was sequenced during a study of identical twins. This clonotype was seen at least ten times. The CDR3 is 16 residues long. Germline lookup yields CDR1 DFQATT and CDR2 SNEGSKA (reference sequence). V lost 0 bases and J lost 2; bases outside the gene matches: 8. Via MiXCR, TCRdb re-called the 5' RACE reads, giving one row per CDR3 protein. This sample has approximately 700,000 distinct CDR3 sequences; around 6.1% occur once, and the top ten carry about 2%. This TCR was sampled from a man between 18 and 29 years old in good health. The sequencing input was naive T cells sorted from blood. The chain carries TRBV20-1 and TRBJ2-5, with 8 bases aligning to TRBD2. As DNA, the CDR3 is TGCAGTGCTAGAGATGTGGCGGGAGGACGTCAAGAGACCCAGTACTTC. Residues: CSARDVAGGRQETQYF.